This T cell receptor (beta chain) is drawn from a study of blood T cell repertoires in COVID-19. After removal of 6 bases from V and 3 bases from J, the junction contained 4 bases not matched to a gene. The CDR3 contains 14 residues. The germline gives CDR1 SNHLY, CDR2 FYNNEI. Repertoires were generated with immunoSEQ multiplex PCR, while TCRdb's copy carries only in-frame clones and drops some. Among hundreds of thousands of clones, nearly 90% were seen once, and the ten largest hold 1.4% to 1.5%. This receptor was identified in a woman younger than 30 who had been exposed to COVID-19. This chain connects TRBV2 to TRBJ1-3; the match to TRBD1 covers 8 bases. Sequencing was done on a sample of PBMCs or T cells enriched from blood (not recorded which). CDR3 sequence (DNA): TGTGCCAGCAGAGGAGACAGGGGTGGAAACACCATATATTTT. This gives the protein CASRGDRGGNTIYF.